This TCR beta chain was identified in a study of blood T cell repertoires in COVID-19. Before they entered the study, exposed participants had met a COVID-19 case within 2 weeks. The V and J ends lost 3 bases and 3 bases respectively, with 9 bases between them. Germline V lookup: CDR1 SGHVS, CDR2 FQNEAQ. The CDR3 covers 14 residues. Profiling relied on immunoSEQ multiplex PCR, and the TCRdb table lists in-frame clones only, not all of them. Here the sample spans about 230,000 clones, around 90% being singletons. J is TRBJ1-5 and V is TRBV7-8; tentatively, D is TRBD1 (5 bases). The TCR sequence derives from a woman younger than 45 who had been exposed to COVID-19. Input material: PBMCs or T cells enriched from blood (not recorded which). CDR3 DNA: TGTGCCAGCAGCTTTCGGACATTCAATCAGCCCCAGCATTTT. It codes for CASSFRTFNQPQHF.